Sequencing of this T cell receptor beta chain was carried out in a study of identical twins. TCRdb independently ran MiXCR on the 5' RACE reads; one entry per CDR3 protein. The sample gives 1.5 million to 2 million distinct CDR3 sequences, about 31% of which show up once; about 0.3% is in the top ten. The CDR3 sequence is 13 residues long. Germline V lookup: CDR1 SGHRS, CDR2 YFSETQ. Overall study findings and caveats: Interpretation of the results relied on cross-sectional statistical analysis and not on following the same donors.

Details on this clonotype: The antigen is unknown.

Material for sequencing was cord blood. This chain uses TRBV5-1 with TRBJ2-5; D is unresolved. Matching the DNA end better, TRBJ2-4 makes the J call doubtful. This receptor was identified in a newborn girl in good health. As DNA, the CDR3 is TGCGCCAGCAGCTTGGGCCTAGGCTACATTCAGTACTTC. This translates into CASSLGLGYIQYF.